These 21 T cell receptor beta chains were all obtained from the same sample, sequenced in a study of CD8 T cells in ankylosing spondylitis. One entry per CDR3 protein, called by TCRdb with MiXCR from the 5' RACE reads. This sample yields 250,000 to 300,000 distinct CDR3 sequences, of which around 20% are seen a single time; roughly 8% belongs to the top ten. Input material: blood, either unsorted or a sorted T cell fraction (not recorded which). These TCRs come from a male donor with ankylosing spondylitis or in good health (not recorded which).

This clonotype was counted only a few times. The V gene is TRBV6-1, the J gene TRBJ2-1, with 8 bases that match TRBD2. The V segment lost 6 bases and the J segment 7 bases; nucleotides outside the gene matches: 14. CDR1 is MNHNS, CDR2 SASEGT, per germline. This CDR3 is built from 16 residues. As DNA, the CDR3 is TGTGCCAGCAGGACCCTATCAGCGGGAGTACATAATGAGCAGTTCTTC. It yields the protein CASRTLSAGVHNEQFF.

This clonotype has a handful of counts. The chain couples TRBV13 to TRBJ1-1; 7 nucleotides agree with TRBD1. The V gene's germline CDR1 is PRHDT and CDR2 FYEKMQ (reference sequence). The CDR3 runs to 15 residues. Unmatched junction bases numbered 2, after V lost 0 bases and J lost 1 base. The CDR3 DNA reads TGTGCCAGCAGCTTAGGGACAGGGACGAACACTGAAGCTTTCTTT. Its translation is CASSLGTGTNTEAFF.

V gene TRBV20-1 combines with J gene TRBJ2-3; tentative D call: TRBD1 (5 bases). The V end lost 3 bases, the J end lost 4 bases, and 11 bases lay between the germline ends. CDR1 DFQATT and CDR2 SNEGSKA come from the germline V gene (reference sequence). The CDR3 contains 13 residues. The CDR3 region has the DNA TGCAGTGCTAGCTTAGGGGTGTCAGATACGCAGTATTTT. The encoded protein is CSASLGVSDTQYF.

The chain employs TRBV5-5 and TRBJ1-5; D not certain. V dropped 3 bases and J dropped 5 bases, with 6 bases sitting between them. This CDR3 region has 12 residues. Germline CDR1 is SGHKS and CDR2 is YYEKEE (reference sequence). As DNA, the CDR3 is TGTGCCAGCAGCTCCCAGTATCAGCCCCAGCATTTT. It encodes CASSSQYQPQHF.

This clonotype has only a few counts. The chain couples TRBV7-2 to TRBJ2-1; D possibly corresponds to TRBD2 (6 bases). Germline CDR1 is SGHTA and CDR2 is FQGNSA. Trimming removed 5 bases from V and 7 bases from J, with 15 bases in between. The CDR3 totals 14 residues. The CDR3 DNA reads as TGTGCCAGCAGCCGCGGAGGGTCCGGTAATGAGCAGTTCTTC. It specifies CASSRGGSGNEQFF. Together with reference TRBV7-2 and TRBJ2-1, the CDR3 gives the full variable domain: GAGVSQSPSNKVTEKGKDVELRCDPISGHTALYWYRQSLGQGLEFLIYFQGNSAPDKSGLPSDRFSAERTGGSVSTLTIQRTQQEDSAVYLCASSRGGSGNEQFFGPGTRLTVL.

This clonotype is a singleton in its sample. The chain couples TRBV9 to TRBJ2-1, with a possible D match to TRBD1 (5 bases). This CDR3 is 14 amino acids long. Trimming removed 1 base from V and 6 bases from J, with 11 bases in between. CDR1 is SGDLS, CDR2 YYNGEE, per germline. In DNA, the CDR3 is TGTGCCAGCAGCGTACTTGTGACAGCCAATGAGCAGTTCTTC. Its translation: CASSVLVTANEQFF.

This chain joins TRBV4-2 and TRBJ1-2; 10 bases fit TRBD1. Germline loops: CDR1 LGHNA, CDR2 YNFKEQ. The CDR3 is 15 residues long. Trimming at V came to 0 bases and at J to 7 bases, leaving 5 bases not matched to a gene. The CDR3 DNA reads TGTGCCAGCAGCCAAGAGGGACAGGGGCCCTCTGGCTACACCTTC. Its translation: CASSQEGQGPSGYTF.

This clonotype was seen only a few times. V is TRBV20-1 and J is TRBJ2-3; 10 nucleotides agree with TRBD2. Germline values: CDR1 DFQATT, CDR2 SNEGSKA (reference sequence). V lost 6 bases and J lost 2; bases outside the gene matches: 5. The CDR3 is 14 amino acids. The CDR3 here is CSATSGTATDTQYF. CDR3 DNA sequence: TGCAGTGCCACTAGCGGGACGGCCACAGATACGCAGTATTTT.

The V call is TRBV12-3 or TRBV12-4, the J call TRBJ1-5, with TRBD1 matching 7 bases. Unmatched junction bases numbered 10, after V lost 3 bases and J lost 8 bases. The CDR3 runs to 15 residues. CDR3 in DNA: TGTGCCAGCAGTTTTCGGGCCCAGGGGGTCGAGCCCCAGCATTTT. The encoded protein is CASSFRAQGVEPQHF.

Ten or more counts support this clonotype. The rearrangement uses TRBV12-3 or TRBV12-4 and TRBJ1-1, with D unresolved. The CDR3 covers 12 residues. The V end lost 2 bases, the J end lost 5 bases, and 6 bases lay between the germline ends. Here the CDR3 reads CASSLYGTEAFF. The CDR3 nucleotides read TGTGCCAGCAGTTTATACGGAACTGAAGCTTTCTTT.

V gene TRBV12-3 or TRBV12-4 combines with J gene TRBJ1-1; no reliable D call. The V gene lost 1 base and the J gene lost 6 bases, with 9 bases spanning the gap. The CDR3 spans 13 residues. CDR3 coding DNA: TGTGCCAGCAGTTTAGAGGTAGGGTCTGAAGCTTTCTTT. Protein sequence: CASSLEVGSEAFF.

This clonotype showed up just a few times. The CDR3 DNA sequence: TGTGCCACCAGTTTTATAGATACGCAGTATTTT. Amino acids: CATSFIDTQYF. The chain couples TRBV24-1 to TRBJ2-3; D is unclear. Germline V gene sequence: CDR1 KGHDR, CDR2 SFDVKD. The CDR3 length is 11 residues. Deletions cut 6 bases from V and 5 bases from J, with 5 bases between.

The chain couples TRBV28 to TRBJ1-2, with 7 bases lining up with TRBD1. The CDR3 has 14 residues. The V and J ends lost 3 bases and 3 bases, in that order; junction bases with no gene match: 4. CDR1 and CDR2 from the germline V gene are MDHEN and SYDVKM. CDR3: CASSFQGEDYGYTF. The CDR3 DNA reads as TGTGCCAGCAGTTTCCAGGGGGAGGACTATGGCTACACCTTC.

The chain is built from TRBV11-1 and TRBJ2-5; the match to TRBD1 covers 8 bases. The CDR3 extends over 15 amino acids. CDR1 is SGHAT, CDR2 FQDESV, per germline (reference sequence). Trimming removed 1 base from V and 5 bases from J; junction bases left unmatched: 6. The CDR3 region has the DNA TGTGCCAGCAGCTTAGACCCGGGACAGGCGGAGACCCAGTACTTC. This sequence encodes CASSLDPGQAETQYF.

CDR3 DNA: TGCAGTGCTAGAGATGTACTTCAAGAGACCCAGTACTTC. Translation: CSARDVLQETQYF. This sequence joins TRBV20-1 and TRBJ2-5; no firm D call. Looked up from germline, CDR1 is DFQATT and CDR2 is SNEGSKA (reference sequence). This CDR3 is 13 amino acids long. V was pared by 0 bases and J by 2 bases, with 7 bases between.

V usage is TRBV6-1 and J usage is TRBJ2-3; the D is unclear. Germline-derived CDR1 and CDR2 are MNHNS and SASEGT. V lost 5 bases and J lost 2, with 8 bases in between. The CDR3 covers 13 residues. CDR3 sequence: CASSPWNTDTQYF. The CDR3, as DNA: TGTGCCAGCAGTCCCTGGAACACAGATACGCAGTATTTT.

V usage is TRBV20-1 and J usage is TRBJ2-1; 7 bases fit TRBD2. Per the germline V gene, CDR1 is DFQATT and CDR2 is SNEGSKA (reference sequence). V lost 6 bases to trimming and J lost 6 bases; unmatched junction nucleotides: 5. This CDR3 spans 12 amino acids. The CDR3: CSAGGSFNEQFF. The CDR3 nucleotides are TGCAGTGCCGGCGGGAGCTTCAATGAGCAGTTCTTC.

This clonotype has just a few counts. The chain has TRBV5-1 and TRBJ2-2; D not resolved. With 4 bases removed from V and 5 bases from J, the gap between germline ends came to 15 bases. Germline V gene sequence: CDR1 SGHRS, CDR2 YFSETQ. The CDR3 totals 15 residues. The CDR3 reads CASSPISGRTGELFF. CDR3 bases: TGCGCCAGCAGCCCGATATCAGGACGTACCGGGGAGCTGTTTTTT.

This clonotype occurred a few times. The rearrangement uses TRBV5-1 and TRBJ2-2, with TRBD2 matching over 12 bases. The J segment lost 6 bases and the V segment lost 2 bases, leaving 5 bases of the junction unmatched. The CDR3 is made up of 16 amino acids. CDR1 is SGHRS and CDR2 is YFSETQ in the germline V gene. The CDR3 spells CASSFTSGRSPGELFF. The CDR3 nucleotides are TGCGCCAGCAGCTTCACTAGCGGGAGGTCGCCCGGGGAGCTGTTTTTT. The full variable domain, completed using reference TRBV5-1 and TRBJ2-2, is KAGVTQTPRYLIKTRGQQVTLSCSPISGHRSVSWYQQTPGQGLQFLFEYFSETQRNKGNFPGRFSGRQFSNSRSEMNVSTLELGDSALYLCASSFTSGRSPGELFFGEGSRLTVL.

This clonotype was recorded a few times. The chain carries TRBV5-1 and TRBJ2-2, with D perhaps given as TRBD1 or TRBD2 (5 bases each). Per germline, CDR1 SGHRS and CDR2 YFSETQ. The ends were cut back, 0 bases at V and 1 base at J, with 10 bases in the middle. This CDR3 region has 16 residues. CDR3 DNA: TGCGCCAGCAGCTTGGTTCGAGGGGAGAACACCGGGGAGCTGTTTTTT. This encodes CASSLVRGENTGELFF. Combining the CDR3 with reference TRBV5-1 and TRBJ2-2 gives the whole variable domain KAGVTQTPRYLIKTRGQQVTLSCSPISGHRSVSWYQQTPGQGLQFLFEYFSETQRNKGNFPGRFSGRQFSNSRSEMNVSTLELGDSALYLCASSLVRGENTGELFFGEGSRLTVL.

V usage is TRBV10-3 and J usage is TRBJ2-2; D possibly corresponds to TRBD2 (6 bases). The V gene lost 0 bases and the J gene lost 8 bases, with 10 bases spanning the gap. Germline V gene data show CDR1 as ENHRY and CDR2 as SYGVKD. This CDR3 comprises 14 residues. As DNA, the CDR3 is TGTGCCATCAGTGAGTCGCGGGACTCGGGGGAGCTGTTTTTT. Amino acids: CAISESRDSGELFF.